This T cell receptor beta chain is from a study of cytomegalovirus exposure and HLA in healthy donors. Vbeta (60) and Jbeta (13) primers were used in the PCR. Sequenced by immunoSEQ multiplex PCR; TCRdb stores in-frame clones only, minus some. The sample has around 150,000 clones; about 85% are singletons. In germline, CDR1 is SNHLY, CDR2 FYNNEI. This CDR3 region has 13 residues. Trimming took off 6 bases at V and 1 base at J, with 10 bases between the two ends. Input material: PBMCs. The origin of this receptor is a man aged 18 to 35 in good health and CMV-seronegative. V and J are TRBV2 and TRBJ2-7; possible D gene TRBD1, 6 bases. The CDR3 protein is CASRADSSYEQYF. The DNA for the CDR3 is TGTGCCAGCAGAGCGGACAGTTCCTACGAGCAGTACTTC. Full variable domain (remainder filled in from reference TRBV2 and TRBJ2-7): EPEVTQTPSHQVTQMGQEVILRCVPISNHLYFYWYRQILGQKVEFLVSFYNNEISEKSEIFDDQFSVERPDGSNFTLKIRSTKLEDSAMYFCASRADSSYEQYFGPGTRLTVT.